This entry lists 9 T cell receptor beta chains sequenced from one sample in a study of cytomegalovirus exposure and HLA in healthy donors. Researchers ran the PCR with 60 Vbeta and 13 Jbeta primers. Profiled with immunoSEQ multiplex PCR; TCRdb holds only in-frame clones, not every one. Among over 55,000 clones, 80% were seen once, and the ten largest hold roughly 4.7%. The sample was PBMCs. Receptors originate from a woman aged 25-40 years in good health and CMV-seronegative.

The chain joins TRBV6-5 to TRBJ2-5; 7 nucleotides match TRBD1. Unmatched junction bases numbered 8, after V lost 5 bases and J lost 2 bases. Germline V CDR1 and CDR2: MNHEY, SVGAGI. The CDR3 covers 15 residues. The CDR3 DNA reads as TGTGCCAGCAGTACGAGACACAGGGGTCAAGAGACCCAGTACTTC. Translation gives CASSTRHRGQETQYF.

This clone has a single count. CDR3 DNA: TGCGCCAGCAGCAACCCAGCCGCGGGGGGCCAAGAGACCCAGTACTTC. Translated: CASSNPAAGGQETQYF. The chain has TRBV4-1 and TRBJ2-5; 8 bases line up with TRBD2. The germline CDR1 and CDR2 sequences are MGHRA and YSYEKL. V was clipped by 5 bases and J by 1 base; unmatched bases: 9. The CDR3 is 16 amino acids.

The chain combines TRBV9 with TRBJ1-2, with 7 bases that match TRBD1. With V trimmed by 3 bases and J by 5 bases, 1 base remained unmatched. The CDR3 extends over 12 amino acids. The germline V gene has CDR1 SGDLS and CDR2 YYNGEE. CDR3 in amino acids: CASSAGQYGYTF. In nucleotides, the CDR3 is TGTGCCAGCAGCGCGGGACAGTATGGCTACACCTTC.

This rearrangement joins TRBV27 to TRBJ2-7, with 10 nucleotides matching TRBD2. In germline, CDR1 is MNHEY, CDR2 SMNVEV (reference sequence). V was pared by 3 bases and J by 3 bases, with 2 bases of the junction left unmatched. This CDR3 has 14 residues. The CDR3 loop reads CASSFRTSGYEQYF. CDR3 bases: TGTGCCAGCAGTTTTAGGACTAGCGGCTACGAGCAGTACTTC.

The chain uses TRBV4-1 and TRBJ2-2, with D tentatively TRBD1 (5 bases). Trimming pared 2 bases from V and 5 bases from J, leaving 12 bases between. CDR3 size: 15 residues. The V gene's germline CDR1 is MGHRA and CDR2 YSYEKL. The CDR3 here is CASSQLHRITGELFF. The DNA for the CDR3 is TGCGCCAGCAGCCAATTACACAGGATTACCGGGGAGCTGTTTTTT.

The chain couples TRBV29-1 to TRBJ2-7, with 13 bases identical to TRBD2. This CDR3 contains 15 residues. The germline V gene encodes CDR1 SQVTM and CDR2 ANQGSEA. V lost 2 bases to trimming and J lost 3 bases; unmatched junction nucleotides: 4. The CDR3 here is CSVELGTSGDYEQYF. CDR3 DNA sequence: TGCAGCGTTGAATTAGGGACTAGCGGGGACTACGAGCAGTACTTC.

The chain joins TRBV19 to TRBJ2-7, with D maybe TRBD2 (5 bases). Germline CDR1 is LNHDA and CDR2 is SQIVND (reference sequence). Deletions cut 2 bases from V and 4 bases from J, with 12 bases between. The CDR3 consists of 14 residues. The CDR3 spells CASSISGGGYEQYF. The CDR3 DNA sequence: TGTGCCAGTAGTATATCAGGCGGAGGATACGAGCAGTACTTC. The variable domain in full, with the rest retrieved from reference TRBV19 and TRBJ2-7, is DGGITQSPKYLFRKEGQNVTLSCEQNLNHDAMYWYRQDPGQGLRLIYYSQIVNDFQKGDIAEGYSVSREKKESFPLTVTSAQKNPTAFYLCASSISGGGYEQYFGPGTRLTVT.

This clone turned up a few times. This chain uses TRBV7-3 with TRBJ2-7; 8 bases are shared with TRBD2. Germline V gene sequence: CDR1 SGHTA, CDR2 FQGTGA. This CDR3 contains 14 residues. V was pared by 3 bases and J by 6 bases, with 7 bases of the junction left unmatched. The CDR3 spells CASSFTGLASEQYF. DNA for the CDR3: TGTGCCAGCAGCTTCACCGGACTAGCTTCCGAGCAGTACTTC.

The gene calls are TRBV7-2 and TRBJ1-2, with D unresolved. V dropped 5 bases and J dropped 2 bases, with 12 bases sitting between them. This CDR3 is 14 amino acids long. Per germline, CDR1 SGHTA and CDR2 FQGNSA. In DNA form, the CDR3 reads TGTGCCAGCAGCGCAGCCCTCAGGAACTATGGCTACACCTTC. As protein: CASSAALRNYGYTF.